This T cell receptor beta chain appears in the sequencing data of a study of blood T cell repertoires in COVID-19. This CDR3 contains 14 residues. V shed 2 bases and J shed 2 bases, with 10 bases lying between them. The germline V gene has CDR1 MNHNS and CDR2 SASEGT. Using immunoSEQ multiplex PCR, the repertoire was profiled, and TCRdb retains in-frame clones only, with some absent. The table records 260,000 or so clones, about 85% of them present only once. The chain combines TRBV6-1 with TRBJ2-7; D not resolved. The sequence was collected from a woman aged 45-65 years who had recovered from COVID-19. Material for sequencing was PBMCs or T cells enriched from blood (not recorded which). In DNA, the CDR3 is TGTGCCAGCAGTGAAACTCAGGTACCCTACGAGCAGTACTTC. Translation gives CASSETQVPYEQYF.